This passage covers 11 T cell receptor beta chains from one sample sequenced in a study of T cells in Graves' hyperthyroidism and ophthalmopathy. TCR beta CDR3 regions were amplified from RNA transcripts. HTBI primers were employed in a first-round RT-PCR of the TCR CDR3. MiXCR, run by TCRdb on the multiplex PCR reads, gives a single entry per CDR3 protein. The sample contains under 800,000 distinct CDR3 sequences, roughly 15% of which appear only once. The sequenced material came from blood. These receptors were obtained from a woman aged 18 to 35 with Graves' hyperthyroidism.

This clonotype was detected many times. The chain couples TRBV7-9 to TRBJ2-1; 9 nucleotides agree with TRBD1. The CDR3 spans 16 residues. Germline V gene sequence: CDR1 SEHNR, CDR2 FQNEAQ (reference sequence). V gave up 5 bases and J gave up 1 base; unmatched junction bases: 6. CDR3 nucleotides: TGTGCCAGCAGCGGTACAGGGGGCCGTTCCTACAATGAGCAGTTCTTC. As protein: CASSGTGGRSYNEQFF. Complete variable domain (other parts from reference TRBV7-9 and TRBJ2-1): DTGVSQNPRHKITKRGQNVTFRCDPISEHNRLYWYRQTLGQGPEFLTYFQNEAQLEKSRLLSDRFSAERPKGSFSTLEIQRTEQGDSAMYLCASSGTGGRSYNEQFFGPGTRLTVL.

J is TRBJ1-6 and V is TRBV2; D unclear. The CDR3 covers 13 residues. V shed 4 bases and J shed 5 bases, with 6 bases lying between them. Per germline, CDR1 SNHLY and CDR2 FYNNEI. CDR3: CASSGANNSPLHF. For the CDR3, the DNA is TGTGCCAGCAGTGGGGCAAATAATTCACCCCTCCACTTT.

This clonotype has just a few counts. This rearrangement joins TRBV20-1 to TRBJ2-3, with 9 bases matching TRBD2. The V segment lost 3 bases and the J segment 1 base; nucleotides outside the gene matches: 14. CDR1 and CDR2 from the germline V gene are DFQATT and SNEGSKA (reference sequence). CDR3 length equals 18 residues. The CDR3 nucleotides read TGCAGTGCTAGGTCTCTAGCGGGAAGGGTAGGTGGCACAGATACGCAGTATTTT. The encoded protein is CSARSLAGRVGGTDTQYF.

Many counts were recorded for this clonotype. The V gene is TRBV4-3, the J gene TRBJ1-2, with D perhaps matching TRBD1 (5 bases). There are 15 residues in the CDR3. CDR1 is LGHNA and CDR2 is YSLEER in the germline V gene. V was clipped by 0 bases and J by 8 bases, with 16 bases between them. CDR3 sequence (DNA): TGCGCCAGCAGCCAAGATTTTTTGGTAGGGGAGGGCTACACCTTC. It is translated as CASSQDFLVGEGYTF.

This clonotype was detected only a few times. The chain links TRBV5-1 to TRBJ2-7; tentatively, D is TRBD2 (6 bases). There are 17 residues in the CDR3. Trimming shortened V by 0 bases and J by 4 bases, and 20 bases separated the two germline ends. Germline lookup yields CDR1 SGHRS and CDR2 YFSETQ. CDR3: CASSLAGGTGLRYEQYF. The CDR3 DNA reads as TGCGCCAGCAGCTTGGCCGGCGGTACGGGACTTAGATACGAGCAGTACTTC.

This clonotype was detected a few times. This chain links TRBV30 with TRBJ2-3; possibly TRBD1 for D (6 bases). Germline CDR1 GTSNPN, CDR2 SVGIG (reference sequence). V gave up 3 bases and J gave up 2 bases, with 12 bases separating them. The CDR3 contains 14 residues. CDR3 residues: CAWRQRGTTDTQYF. CDR3 DNA: TGTGCCTGGAGACAGAGGGGGACCACAGATACGCAGTATTTT.

This clonotype has ten or more counts. CDR3 in amino acids: CASSLFSGSHEQFF. CDR3 nucleotides: TGTGCCAGCAGCTTATTTTCAGGGAGCCATGAGCAGTTCTTC. This chain uses TRBV11-1 with TRBJ2-1; D tentatively reads TRBD1 or TRBD2 (5 bases each). This CDR3 spans 14 amino acids. Germline V gene sequence: CDR1 SGHAT, CDR2 FQDESV (reference sequence). The V and J ends lost 2 bases and 8 bases respectively, with 13 bases between them.

This clonotype showed up many times. The genes are TRBV6-2 or TRBV6-3 and TRBJ2-1; 7 bases match TRBD2. Germline lookup yields CDR1 MNHEY and CDR2 SVGEGT. J lost 2 bases, V lost 2 bases, and 3 bases had no gene match. This CDR3 has 15 amino acids. The CDR3 here is CASSYLGTTYNEQFF. The CDR3 DNA reads as TGTGCCAGCAGTTACCTGGGGACTACCTACAATGAGCAGTTCTTC.

The chain recombines TRBV6-2 or TRBV6-3 with TRBJ2-2; D unresolved. V lost 6 bases and J 7 bases, leaving 12 bases between the germline ends. The CDR3 length is 13 residues. Germline V gene data show CDR1 as MNHEY and CDR2 as SVGEGT. DNA for the CDR3: TGTGCCAGCAGCAAGACTGAAGACGGGGAGCTGTTTTTT. Amino acids: CASSKTEDGELFF.

The table lists this clonotype with a few counts. V usage is TRBV5-1 and J usage is TRBJ2-7; either TRBD1 or TRBD2 may supply D (5 bases each). Germline assignment: CDR1 SGHRS and CDR2 YFSETQ. CDR3 length: 14 residues. V lost 0 bases and J lost 4, with 11 bases in between. This CDR3 reads CASSLVGPAYEQYF. The CDR3 coding sequence is TGCGCCAGCAGCTTGGTGGGACCGGCGTACGAGCAGTACTTC.

V usage is TRBV7-9 and J usage is TRBJ2-1; possible D gene TRBD1, 6 bases. The CDR3 contains 14 residues. Trimming shortened V by 4 bases and J by 4 bases, and 11 bases separated the two germline ends. Per germline, CDR1 SEHNR and CDR2 FQNEAQ (reference sequence). The CDR3 is CASSSRTVYNEQFF. The CDR3 DNA follows: TGTGCCAGCAGCTCACGGACAGTATACAATGAGCAGTTCTTC. Combining the CDR3 with reference TRBV7-9 and TRBJ2-1 gives the whole variable domain DTGVSQNPRHKITKRGQNVTFRCDPISEHNRLYWYRQTLGQGPEFLTYFQNEAQLEKSRLLSDRFSAERPKGSFSTLEIQRTEQGDSAMYLCASSSRTVYNEQFFGPGTRLTVL.